This TCR beta chain was sequenced for a study of blood T cell repertoires in COVID-19. Study overall: Whether acute or convalescent, the COVID-19 samples came from the United States, Italy and Spain. In each case, the material was cDNA or gDNA derived from T cells, B-cell-depleted T cells, or PBMCs.

The V gene's germline CDR1 is SGHRS and CDR2 YFSETQ. The CDR3 is 14 residues long. V was pared by 4 bases and J by 4 bases, with 14 bases between. In the source study's methods: Scientists estimated how many nucleated cells there were by amplifying reference gene primers. The data were produced by immunoSEQ multiplex PCR, yet TCRdb's version contains in-frame clones alone and is incomplete. V, J and clone size are those of that table, while D and trimming were read from the DNA. Of just over 70,000 clones listed, approximately 90% are singletons. This chain uses TRBV5-1 with TRBJ1-2; a possible D gene is TRBD1 (5 bases). The material sequenced was peripheral blood. The sequence was collected from a human donor in a cohort sampled during active COVID-19. The CDR3 spells CASSPAGGAYGYTF. CDR3 bases: TGCGCCAGCAGCCCAGCCGGCGGGGCCTATGGCTACACCTTC.